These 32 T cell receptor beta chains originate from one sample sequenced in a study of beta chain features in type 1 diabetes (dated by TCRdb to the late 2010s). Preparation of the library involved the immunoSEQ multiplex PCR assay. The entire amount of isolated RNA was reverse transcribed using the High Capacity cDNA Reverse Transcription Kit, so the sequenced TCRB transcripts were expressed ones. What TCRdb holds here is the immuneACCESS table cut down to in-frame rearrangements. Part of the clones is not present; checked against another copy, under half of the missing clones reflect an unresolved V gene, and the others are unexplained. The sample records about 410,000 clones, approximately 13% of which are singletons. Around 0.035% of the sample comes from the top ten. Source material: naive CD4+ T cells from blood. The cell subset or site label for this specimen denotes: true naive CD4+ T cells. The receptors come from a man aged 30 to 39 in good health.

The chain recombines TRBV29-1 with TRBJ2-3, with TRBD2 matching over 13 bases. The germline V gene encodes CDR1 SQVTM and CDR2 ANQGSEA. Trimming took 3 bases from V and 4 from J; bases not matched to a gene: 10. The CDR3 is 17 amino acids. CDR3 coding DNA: TGCAGCGTTGATCACGGTATAGGACTAGCGGGAGCAGATACGCAGTATTTT. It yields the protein CSVDHGIGLAGADTQYF.

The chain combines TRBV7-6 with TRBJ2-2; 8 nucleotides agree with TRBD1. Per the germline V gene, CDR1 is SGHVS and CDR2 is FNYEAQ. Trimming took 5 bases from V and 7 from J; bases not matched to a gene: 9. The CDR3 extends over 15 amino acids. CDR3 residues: CASSKDRALGGELFF. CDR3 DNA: TGTGCCAGCAGCAAGGACAGGGCCCTGGGCGGGGAGCTGTTTTTT. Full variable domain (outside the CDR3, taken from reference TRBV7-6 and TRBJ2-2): GAGVSQSPRYKVTKRGQDVALRCDPISGHVSLYWYRQALGQGPEFLTYFNYEAQQDKSGLPNDRFSAERPEGSISTLTIQRTEQRDSAMYRCASSKDRALGGELFFGEGSRLTVL.

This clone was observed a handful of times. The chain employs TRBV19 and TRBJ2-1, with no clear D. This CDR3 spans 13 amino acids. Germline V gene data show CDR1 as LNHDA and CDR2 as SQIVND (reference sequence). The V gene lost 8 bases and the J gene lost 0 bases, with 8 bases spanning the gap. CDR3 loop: CASGIDSYNEQFF. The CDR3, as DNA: TGTGCCAGTGGAATCGACTCCTACAATGAGCAGTTCTTC.

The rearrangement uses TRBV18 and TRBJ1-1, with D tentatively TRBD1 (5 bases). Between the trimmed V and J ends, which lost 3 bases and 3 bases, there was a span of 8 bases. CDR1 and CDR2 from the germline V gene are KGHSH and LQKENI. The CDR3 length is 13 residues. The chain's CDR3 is CASSPPGDTEAFF. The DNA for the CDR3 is TGTGCCAGCTCACCCCCGGGGGACACTGAAGCTTTCTTT.

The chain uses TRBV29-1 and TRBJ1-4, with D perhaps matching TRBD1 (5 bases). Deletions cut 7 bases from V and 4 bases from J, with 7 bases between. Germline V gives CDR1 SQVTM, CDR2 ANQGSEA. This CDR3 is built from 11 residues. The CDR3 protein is CSADSNEKLFF. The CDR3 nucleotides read TGCAGCGCCGACAGTAATGAAAAACTGTTTTTT.

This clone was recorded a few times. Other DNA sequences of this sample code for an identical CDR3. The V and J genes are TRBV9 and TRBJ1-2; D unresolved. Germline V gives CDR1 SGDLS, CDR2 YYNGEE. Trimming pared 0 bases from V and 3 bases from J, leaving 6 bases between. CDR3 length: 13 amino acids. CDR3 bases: TGTGCCAGCAGCGTAGGCGGAGACTATGGCTACACCTTC. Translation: CASSVGGDYGYTF.

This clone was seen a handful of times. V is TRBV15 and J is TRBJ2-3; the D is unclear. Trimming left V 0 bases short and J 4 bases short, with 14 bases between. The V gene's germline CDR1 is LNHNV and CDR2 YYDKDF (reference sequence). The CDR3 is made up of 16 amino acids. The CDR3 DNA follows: TGTGCCACCAGCAGAGATGTAGCCAGGTCAGCAGATACGCAGTATTTT. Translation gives CATSRDVARSADTQYF.

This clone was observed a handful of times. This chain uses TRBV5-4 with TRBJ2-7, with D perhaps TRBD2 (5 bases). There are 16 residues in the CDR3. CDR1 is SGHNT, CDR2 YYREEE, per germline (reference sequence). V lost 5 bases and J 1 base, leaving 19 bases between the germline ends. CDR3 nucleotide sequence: TGTGCCAGCAGGGTGATGGGTCAGCGGAGATCCTACGAGCAGTACGTC. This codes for CASRVMGQRRSYEQYV.

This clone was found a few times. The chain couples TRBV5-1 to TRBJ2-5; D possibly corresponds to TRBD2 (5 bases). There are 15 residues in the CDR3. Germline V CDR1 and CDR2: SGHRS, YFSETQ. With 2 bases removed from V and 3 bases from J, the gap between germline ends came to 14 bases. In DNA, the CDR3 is TGCGCCAGCAGCTTAGCGGACTTAACCGAAGAGACCCAGTACTTC. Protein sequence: CASSLADLTEETQYF.

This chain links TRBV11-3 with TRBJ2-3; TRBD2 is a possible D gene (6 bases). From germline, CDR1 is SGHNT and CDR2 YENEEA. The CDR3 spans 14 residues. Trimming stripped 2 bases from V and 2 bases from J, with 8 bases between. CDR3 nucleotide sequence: TGTGCCAGCAGCTTACGCGGGAACACAGATACGCAGTATTTT. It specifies CASSLRGNTDTQYF.

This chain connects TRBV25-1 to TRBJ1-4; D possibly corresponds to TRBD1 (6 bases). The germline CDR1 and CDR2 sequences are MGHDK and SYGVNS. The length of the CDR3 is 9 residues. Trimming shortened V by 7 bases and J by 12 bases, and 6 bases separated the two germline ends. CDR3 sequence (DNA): TGTGCCAGCAACAGGGAACTGTTTTTT. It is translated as CASNRELFF.

CDR3 in amino acids: CASSSLDRDDTEAFF. CDR3 bases: TGCGCCAGCAGTTCCCTGGACAGGGATGACACTGAAGCTTTCTTT. The V gene is TRBV23-1, the J gene TRBJ1-1, with TRBD1 matching over 8 bases. TRBV23-1 is labeled an ORF, and its function is uncertain. The trim removed 5 bases at V and 3 bases at J, leaving 8 bases unmatched. CDR3 length: 15 residues.

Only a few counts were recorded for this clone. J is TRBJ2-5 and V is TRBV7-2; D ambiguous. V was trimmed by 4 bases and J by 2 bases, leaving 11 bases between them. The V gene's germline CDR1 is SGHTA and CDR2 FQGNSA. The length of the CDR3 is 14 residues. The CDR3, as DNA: TGTGCCAGCAGCTCCGGACGGGCACAAGAGACCCAGTACTTC. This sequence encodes CASSSGRAQETQYF. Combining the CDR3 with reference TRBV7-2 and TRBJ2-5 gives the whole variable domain GAGVSQSPSNKVTEKGKDVELRCDPISGHTALYWYRQSLGQGLEFLIYFQGNSAPDKSGLPSDRFSAERTGGSVSTLTIQRTQQEDSAVYLCASSSGRAQETQYFGPGTRLLVL.

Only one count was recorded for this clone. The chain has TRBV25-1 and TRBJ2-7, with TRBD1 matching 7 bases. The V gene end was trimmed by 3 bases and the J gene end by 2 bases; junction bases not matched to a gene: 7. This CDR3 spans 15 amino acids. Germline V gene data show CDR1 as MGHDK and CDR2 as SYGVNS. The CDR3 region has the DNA TGTGCCAGCAGTGAGGGGACAGTGCCCCCCTACGAGCAGTACTTC. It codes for CASSEGTVPPYEQYF.

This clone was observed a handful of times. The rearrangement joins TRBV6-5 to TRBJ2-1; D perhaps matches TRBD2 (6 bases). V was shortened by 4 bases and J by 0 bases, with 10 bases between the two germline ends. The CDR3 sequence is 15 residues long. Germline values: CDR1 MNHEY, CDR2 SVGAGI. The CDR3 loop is CASSLVGSSYNEQFF. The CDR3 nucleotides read TGTGCCAGCAGTTTGGTCGGGAGCTCCTACAATGAGCAGTTCTTC.

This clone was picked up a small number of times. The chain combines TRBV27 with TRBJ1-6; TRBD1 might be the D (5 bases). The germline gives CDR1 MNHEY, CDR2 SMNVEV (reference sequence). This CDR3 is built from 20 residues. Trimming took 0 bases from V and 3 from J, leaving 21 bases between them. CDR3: CASSLSSFWQGDDYNSPLHF. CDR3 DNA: TGTGCCAGCAGTTTATCGAGTTTTTGGCAGGGTGATGACTATAATTCACCCCTCCACTTT.

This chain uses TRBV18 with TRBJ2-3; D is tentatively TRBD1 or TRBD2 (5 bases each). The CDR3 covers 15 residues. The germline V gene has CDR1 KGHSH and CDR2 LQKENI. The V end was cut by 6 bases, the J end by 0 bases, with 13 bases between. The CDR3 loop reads CASSPGDGSTDTQYF. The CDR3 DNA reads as TGTGCCAGCTCCCCCGGGGACGGGAGCACAGATACGCAGTATTTT. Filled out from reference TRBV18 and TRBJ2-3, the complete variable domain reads NAGVMQNPRHLVRRRGQEARLRCSPMKGHSHVYWYRQLPEEGLKFMVYLQKENIIDESGMPKERFSAEFPKEGPSILRIQQVVRGDSAAYFCASSPGDGSTDTQYFGPGTRLTVL.

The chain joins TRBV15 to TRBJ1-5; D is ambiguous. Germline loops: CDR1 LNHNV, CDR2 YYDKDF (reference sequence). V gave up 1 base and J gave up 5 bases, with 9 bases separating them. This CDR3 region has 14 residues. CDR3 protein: CATSRAGGHQPQHF. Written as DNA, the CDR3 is TGTGCCACCAGCAGAGCAGGTGGACATCAGCCCCAGCATTTT.

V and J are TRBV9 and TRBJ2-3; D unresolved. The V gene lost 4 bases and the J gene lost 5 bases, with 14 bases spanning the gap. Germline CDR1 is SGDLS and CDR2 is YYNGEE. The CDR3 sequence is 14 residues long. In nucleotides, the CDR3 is TGTGCCAGCAGCAATTTCCGGGCCCAAGATACGCAGTATTTT. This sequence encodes CASSNFRAQDTQYF.

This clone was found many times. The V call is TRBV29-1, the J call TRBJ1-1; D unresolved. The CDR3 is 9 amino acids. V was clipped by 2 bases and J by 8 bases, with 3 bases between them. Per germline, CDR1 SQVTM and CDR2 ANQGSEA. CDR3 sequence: CSVEQEAFF. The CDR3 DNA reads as TGCAGCGTTGAACAAGAAGCTTTCTTT.

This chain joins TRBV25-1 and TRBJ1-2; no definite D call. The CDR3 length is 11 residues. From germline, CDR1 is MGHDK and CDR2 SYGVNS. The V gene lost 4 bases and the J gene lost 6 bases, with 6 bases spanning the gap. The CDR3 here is CASSAFNGYTF. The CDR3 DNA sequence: TGTGCCAGCAGTGCGTTTAATGGCTACACCTTC.

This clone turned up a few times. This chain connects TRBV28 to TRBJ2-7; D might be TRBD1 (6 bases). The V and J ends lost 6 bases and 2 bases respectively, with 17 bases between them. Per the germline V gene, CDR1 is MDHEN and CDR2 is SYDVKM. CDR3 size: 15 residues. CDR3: CASRTQGSFTYEQYF. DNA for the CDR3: TGTGCCAGCAGGACACAGGGCAGTTTTACCTACGAGCAGTACTTC. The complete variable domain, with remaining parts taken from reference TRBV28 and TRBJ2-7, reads DVKVTQSSRYLVKRTGEKVFLECVQDMDHENMFWYRQDPGLGLRLIYFSYDVKMKEKGDIPEGYSVSREKKERFSLILESASTNQTSMYLCASRTQGSFTYEQYFGPGTRLTVT.

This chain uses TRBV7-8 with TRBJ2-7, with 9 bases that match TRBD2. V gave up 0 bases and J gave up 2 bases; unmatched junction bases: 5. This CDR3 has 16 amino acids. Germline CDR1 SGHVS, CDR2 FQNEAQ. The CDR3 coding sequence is TGTGCCAGCAGCTTAGCGGCGCTAGCGGGACCCTACGAGCAGTACGTC. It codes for CASSLAALAGPYEQYV.

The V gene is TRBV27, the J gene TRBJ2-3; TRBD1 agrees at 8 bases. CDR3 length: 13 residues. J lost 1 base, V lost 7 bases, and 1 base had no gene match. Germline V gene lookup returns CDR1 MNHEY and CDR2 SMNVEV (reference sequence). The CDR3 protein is CASKGQGTDTQYF. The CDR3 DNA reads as TGTGCCAGCAAGGGACAGGGCACAGATACGCAGTATTTT.

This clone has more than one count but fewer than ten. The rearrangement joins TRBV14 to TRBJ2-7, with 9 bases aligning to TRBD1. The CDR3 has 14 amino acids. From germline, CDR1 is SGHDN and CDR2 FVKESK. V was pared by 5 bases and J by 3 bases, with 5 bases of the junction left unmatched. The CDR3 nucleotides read TGTGCCAGCAGCGACGGACAGGGGAGCTACGAGCAGTACGTC. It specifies CASSDGQGSYEQYV.

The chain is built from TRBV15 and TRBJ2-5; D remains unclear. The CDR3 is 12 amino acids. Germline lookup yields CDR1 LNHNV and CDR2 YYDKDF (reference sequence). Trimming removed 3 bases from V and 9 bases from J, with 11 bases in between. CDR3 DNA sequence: TGTGCCACCAGCAGTGGGAAGGTGGCCCAGTACTTC. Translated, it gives CATSSGKVAQYF.

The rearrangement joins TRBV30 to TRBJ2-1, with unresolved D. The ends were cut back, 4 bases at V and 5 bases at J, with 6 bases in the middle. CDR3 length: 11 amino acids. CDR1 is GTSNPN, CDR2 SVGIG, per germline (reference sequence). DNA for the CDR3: TGTGCCTGGAACTTCGACAATGAGCAGTTCTTC. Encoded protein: CAWNFDNEQFF.

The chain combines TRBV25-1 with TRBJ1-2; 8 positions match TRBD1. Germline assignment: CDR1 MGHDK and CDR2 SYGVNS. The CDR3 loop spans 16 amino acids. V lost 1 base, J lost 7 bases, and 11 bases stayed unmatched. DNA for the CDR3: TGTGCCAGCAGTGAATCCGGGGGCAGGGGGCTTCTTGGCTACACCTTC. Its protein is CASSESGGRGLLGYTF.

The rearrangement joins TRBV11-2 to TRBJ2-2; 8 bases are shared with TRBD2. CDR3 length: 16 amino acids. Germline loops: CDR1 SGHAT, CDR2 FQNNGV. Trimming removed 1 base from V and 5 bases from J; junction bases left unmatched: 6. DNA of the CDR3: TGTGCCAGCAGCTTAGGCAGCGGGAGTTTTACCGGGGAGCTGTTTTTT. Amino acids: CASSLGSGSFTGELFF.

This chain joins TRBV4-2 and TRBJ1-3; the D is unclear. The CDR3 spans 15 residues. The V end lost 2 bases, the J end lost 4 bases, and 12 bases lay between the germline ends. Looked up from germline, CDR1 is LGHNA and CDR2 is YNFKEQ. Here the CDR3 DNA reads TGTGCCAGCAGCCAACTAGGACCGAAAGGAAACACCATATATTTT. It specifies CASSQLGPKGNTIYF.

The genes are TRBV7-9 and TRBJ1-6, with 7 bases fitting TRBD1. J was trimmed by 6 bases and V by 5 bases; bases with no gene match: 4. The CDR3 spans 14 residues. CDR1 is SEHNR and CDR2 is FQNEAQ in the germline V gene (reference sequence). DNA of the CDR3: TGTGCCAGCAGCCTAACAGGGGTTAATTCACCCCTCCACTTT. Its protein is CASSLTGVNSPLHF.

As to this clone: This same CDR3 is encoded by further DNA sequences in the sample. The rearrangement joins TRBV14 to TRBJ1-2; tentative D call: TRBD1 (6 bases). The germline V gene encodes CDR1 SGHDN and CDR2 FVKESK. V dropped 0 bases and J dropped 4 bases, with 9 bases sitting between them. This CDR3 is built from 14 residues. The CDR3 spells CASSQDRGGYGYTF. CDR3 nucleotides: TGTGCCAGCAGCCAAGACAGGGGAGGCTATGGCTACACCTTC.